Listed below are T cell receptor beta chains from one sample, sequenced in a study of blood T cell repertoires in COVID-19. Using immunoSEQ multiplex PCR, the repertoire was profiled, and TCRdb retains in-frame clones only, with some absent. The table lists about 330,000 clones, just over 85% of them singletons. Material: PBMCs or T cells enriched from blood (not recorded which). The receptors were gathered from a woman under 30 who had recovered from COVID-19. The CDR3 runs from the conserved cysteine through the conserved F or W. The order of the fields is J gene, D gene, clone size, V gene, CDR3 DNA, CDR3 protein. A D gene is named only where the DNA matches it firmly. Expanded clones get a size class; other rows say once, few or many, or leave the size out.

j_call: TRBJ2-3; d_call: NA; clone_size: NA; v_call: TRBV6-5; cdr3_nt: TGTGCCAGCAGTTCCTATACGCAGTATTTT; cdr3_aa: CASSSYTQYF
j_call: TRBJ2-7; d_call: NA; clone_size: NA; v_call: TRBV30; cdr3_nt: TGTGCCTGGAGCGCGGGGGCGGGAGCTGACGAGCAGTACTTC; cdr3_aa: CAWSAGAGADEQYF
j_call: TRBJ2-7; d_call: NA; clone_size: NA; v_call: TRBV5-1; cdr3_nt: TGCGCCAGCAGCTTGAGAGTGGGGAGCTCCTACGAGCAGTACTTC; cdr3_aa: CASSLRVGSSYEQYF
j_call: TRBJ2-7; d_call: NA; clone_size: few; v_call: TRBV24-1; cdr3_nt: TGTGCCACCAGTTCAGGGACACCACCCTACGAGCAGTACTTC; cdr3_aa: CATSSGTPPYEQYF
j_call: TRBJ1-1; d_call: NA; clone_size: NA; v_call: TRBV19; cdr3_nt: TGTGCCAGTAGAATCTCCGGACACTACACTGAAGCTTTCTTT; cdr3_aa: CASRISGHYTEAFF
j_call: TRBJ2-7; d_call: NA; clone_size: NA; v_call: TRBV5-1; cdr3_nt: TGCGCCAGCAGTTATAGGGGCGTGGAGTACGAGCAGTACTTC; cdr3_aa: CASSYRGVEYEQYF
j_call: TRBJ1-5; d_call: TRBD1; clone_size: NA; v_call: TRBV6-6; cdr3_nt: TGTGCCAGCGGACCTTGGACAGGTCGAGGCAATCAGCCCCAGCATTTT; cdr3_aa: CASGPWTGRGNQPQHF
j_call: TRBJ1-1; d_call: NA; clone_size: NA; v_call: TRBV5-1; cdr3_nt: TGCGCCAGCAGCTTGGTTTCGTTTAGAGGAGGGCTGGGGCCTGAAGCTTTCTTT; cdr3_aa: CASSLVSFRGGLGPEAFF
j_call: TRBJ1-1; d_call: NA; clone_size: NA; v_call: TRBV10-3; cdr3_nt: TGTGCCATCAGTGAGACGCGGACAGTGAACACTGAAGCTTTCTTT; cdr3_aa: CAISETRTVNTEAFF
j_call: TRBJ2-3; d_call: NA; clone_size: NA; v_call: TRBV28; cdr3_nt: TGTGCCAGCAGCCCCGCGGGGTGGACAGATACGCAGTATTTT; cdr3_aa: CASSPAGWTDTQYF
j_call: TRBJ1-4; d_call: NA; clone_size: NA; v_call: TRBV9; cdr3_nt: TGTGCCAGCAGCCCTTTTTCCCGGGCAACTAATGAAAAACTGTTTTTT; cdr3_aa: CASSPFSRATNEKLFF
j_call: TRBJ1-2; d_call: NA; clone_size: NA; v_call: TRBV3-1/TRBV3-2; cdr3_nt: TGTGCCAGCAGCTCGTTTGGAGGGACGGGGGGCTACACCTTC; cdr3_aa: CASSSFGGTGGYTF
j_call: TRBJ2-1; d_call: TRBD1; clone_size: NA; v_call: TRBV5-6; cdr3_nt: TGTGCCAGCAGCCCGGACAGGGTCGCGGATGAGCAGTTCTTC; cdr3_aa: CASSPDRVADEQFF
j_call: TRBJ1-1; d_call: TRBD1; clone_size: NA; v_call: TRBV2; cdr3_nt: TGTGCCAGCAGCCTACAGGGGCAGGTCACTGAAGCTTTCTTT; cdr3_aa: CASSLQGQVTEAFF
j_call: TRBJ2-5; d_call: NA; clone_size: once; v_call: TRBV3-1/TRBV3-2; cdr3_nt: TGTGCCAGCAGCCAAGGCGTGGATGAGGTGACCCAGTACTTC; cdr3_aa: CASSQGVDEVTQYF
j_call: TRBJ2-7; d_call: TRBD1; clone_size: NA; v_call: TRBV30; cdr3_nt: TGTGCCTGCCCGGGACAGGGAGTAGACGAGCAGTACTTC; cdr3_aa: CACPGQGVDEQYF
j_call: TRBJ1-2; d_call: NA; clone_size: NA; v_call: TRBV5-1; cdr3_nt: TGCGCCAGCAGCTTGGCGGATGGGAGTGGCTACACCTTC; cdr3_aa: CASSLADGSGYTF
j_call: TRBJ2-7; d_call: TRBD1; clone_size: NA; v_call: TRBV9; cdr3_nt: TGTGCCAGCAGGGGAGAGCAGGGGGCGCGGGACTTC; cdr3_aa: CASRGEQGARDF
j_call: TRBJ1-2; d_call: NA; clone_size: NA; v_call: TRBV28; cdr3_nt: TGTGCCAGCATTGCTGGACAGCCGTTGACCTATGGCTACACCTTC; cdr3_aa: CASIAGQPLTYGYTF
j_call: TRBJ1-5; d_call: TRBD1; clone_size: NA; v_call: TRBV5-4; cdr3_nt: TGTGCCAGCAGCTTGGACCCTGGGACAGGGGTCGAACATTTT; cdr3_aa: CASSLDPGTGVEHF
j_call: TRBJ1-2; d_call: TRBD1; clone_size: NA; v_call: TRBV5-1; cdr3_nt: TGCGCCAGCAGCTCCCTCAGGGGGCACTATGGCTACACCTTC; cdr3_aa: CASSSLRGHYGYTF
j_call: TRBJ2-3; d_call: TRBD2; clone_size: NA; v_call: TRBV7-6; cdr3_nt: TGTGCCAGCAGCTTGCAAGCGGGAGGGCGGGCAGATACGCAGTATTTT; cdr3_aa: CASSLQAGGRADTQYF
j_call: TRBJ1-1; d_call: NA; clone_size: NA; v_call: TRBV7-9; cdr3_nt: TGTGCCAGCAGCTCTAGTCCTGCCCGGGATGAAGCTTTCTTT; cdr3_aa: CASSSSPARDEAFF
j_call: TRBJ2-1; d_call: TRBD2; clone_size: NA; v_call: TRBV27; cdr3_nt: TGTGCCAGCAGACTTCTAGCGGTTTCCTACAATGAGCAGTTCTTC; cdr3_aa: CASRLLAVSYNEQFF
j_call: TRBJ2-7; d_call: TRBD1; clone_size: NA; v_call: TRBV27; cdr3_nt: TGTGCCAGCAGTCCGACAGGGGGCGGCTACGAGCAGTACTTC; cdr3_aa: CASSPTGGGYEQYF
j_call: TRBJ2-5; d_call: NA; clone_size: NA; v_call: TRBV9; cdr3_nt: TGTGCCAGCAGCGTAGAGGAGGGGGCGCGGTACCAAGAGACCCAGTACTTC; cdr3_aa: CASSVEEGARYQETQYF
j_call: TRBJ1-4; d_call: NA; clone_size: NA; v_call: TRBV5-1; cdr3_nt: TGCGCCAGCAGCTTAAAGGGGATCGTAACTAATGAAAAACTGTTTTTT; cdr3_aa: CASSLKGIVTNEKLFF
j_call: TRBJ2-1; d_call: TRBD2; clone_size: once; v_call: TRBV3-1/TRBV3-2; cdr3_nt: TGTGCCAGCAGCCAAGTTCCCAGCGGGGGGGCCCCGCAGTTCTTC; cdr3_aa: CASSQVPSGGAPQFF
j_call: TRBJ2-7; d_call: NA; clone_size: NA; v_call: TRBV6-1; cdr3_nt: TGTGCCAGCAGTGTCAGCACAGGGAGGGTGATCTACGAGCAGTACTTC; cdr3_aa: CASSVSTGRVIYEQYF
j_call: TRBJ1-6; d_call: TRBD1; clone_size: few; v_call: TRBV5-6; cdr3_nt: TGTGCCAGCAGCCGGACAGGGTGGAATTCACCCCTCCACTTT; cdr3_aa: CASSRTGWNSPLHF
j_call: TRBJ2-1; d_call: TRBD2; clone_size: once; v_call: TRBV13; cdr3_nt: TGTGCCAGCAGCCCGCTGACTAGCGGGACATCCGTATTCTCCTACAATGAGCAGTTCTTC; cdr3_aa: CASSPLTSGTSVFSYNEQFF
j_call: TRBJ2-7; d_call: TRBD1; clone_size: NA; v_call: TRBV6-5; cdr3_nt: TGTGCCAGCAGTTACCTTGACAGGGGAGGTAACGAGCAGTACTTC; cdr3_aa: CASSYLDRGGNEQYF
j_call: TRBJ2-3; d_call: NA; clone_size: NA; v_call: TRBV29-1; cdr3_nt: TGCAGCGTTGGGGGGCAGTCCTTGGTAGATACGCAGTATTTT; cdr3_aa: CSVGGQSLVDTQYF
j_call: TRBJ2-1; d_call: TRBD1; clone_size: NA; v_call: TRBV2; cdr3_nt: TGTGCCAGCAGTGCATCGACAGGGGGCTTCTACAATGAGCAGTTCTTC; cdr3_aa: CASSASTGGFYNEQFF
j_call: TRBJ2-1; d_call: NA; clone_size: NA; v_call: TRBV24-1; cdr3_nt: TGTGCCACCAGTGATGTCGTATCCTACAATGAGCAGTTCTTC; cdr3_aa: CATSDVVSYNEQFF
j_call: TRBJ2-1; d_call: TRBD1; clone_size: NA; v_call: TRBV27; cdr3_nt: TGTGCCAGCAGTCCCCAGGGACAGGGGGTCTACAATGAGCAGTTCTTC; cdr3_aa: CASSPQGQGVYNEQFF
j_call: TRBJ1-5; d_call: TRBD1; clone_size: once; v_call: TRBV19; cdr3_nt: TGTGCCAGTAGTATAGATCTCGGGACAGGGGCCCCACGACGACCCCAGCATTTT; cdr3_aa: CASSIDLGTGAPRRPQHF
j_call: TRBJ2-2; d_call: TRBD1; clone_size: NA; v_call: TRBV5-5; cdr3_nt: TGTGCCAGCAGCTTCTCCGGGACAGGGACCGGGGAGCTGTTTTTT; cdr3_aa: CASSFSGTGTGELFF
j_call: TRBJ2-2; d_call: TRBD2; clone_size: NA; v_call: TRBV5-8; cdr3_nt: TGTGCCAGCAGCCACGGGACTACTAACACCGGGGAGCTGTTTTTT; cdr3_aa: CASSHGTTNTGELFF
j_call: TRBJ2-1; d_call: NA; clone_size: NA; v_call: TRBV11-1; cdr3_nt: TGTGCCAGCAGCTTAGCGACTGGCACCTACAATGAGCAGTTCTTC; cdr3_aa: CASSLATGTYNEQFF
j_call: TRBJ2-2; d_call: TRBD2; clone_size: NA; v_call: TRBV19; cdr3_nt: TGTGCCAGTAGCCTAGCGGGGACCACCGGGGAGCTGTTTTTT; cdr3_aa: CASSLAGTTGELFF
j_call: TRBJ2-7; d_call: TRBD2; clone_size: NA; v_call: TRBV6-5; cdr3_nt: TGTGCCAGCAAAGTCACTAGCGGGGCTTACGAGCAGTACTTC; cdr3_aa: CASKVTSGAYEQYF
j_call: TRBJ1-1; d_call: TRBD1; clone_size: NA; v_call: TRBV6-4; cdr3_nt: TGTGCCAGCACCGAACAGGGGGCTTGTACTGAAGCTTTCTTT; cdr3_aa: CASTEQGACTEAFF
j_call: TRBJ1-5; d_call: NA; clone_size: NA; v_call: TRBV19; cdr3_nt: TGTGCCACCCTTCTTCGGGGGTCGAATCAGCCCCAGCATTTT; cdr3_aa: CATLLRGSNQPQHF
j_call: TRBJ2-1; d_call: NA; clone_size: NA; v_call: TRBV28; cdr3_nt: TGTGCCAGCAGTTTAACAGCCGTCTCCTACAATGAGCAGTTCTTC; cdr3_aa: CASSLTAVSYNEQFF
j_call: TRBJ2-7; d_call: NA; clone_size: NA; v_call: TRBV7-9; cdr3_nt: TGTGCCAGCAGCCCAAGGGACACCTACGAGCAGTACTTC; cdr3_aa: CASSPRDTYEQYF